Presented here are 32 T cell receptor beta chains from one specimen sequenced in a study of T cell repertoires in aging, cancer and after chemotherapy. Amplification of TCR beta used genomic DNA extracted from peripheral blood. A mixed TRB-A/B primer pool amplified rearranged TRB by multiplex touch-down PCR. TCRdb itself ran the multiplex PCR reads through MiXCR, one entry per CDR3 protein. The repertoire holds under 5,000 distinct CDR3 sequences, with under 25% as singletons. The specimen sequenced was blood. Every receptor here comes from a human donor in good health. The donor label of this sample is uncertain.

The V and J genes are TRBV7-2 and TRBJ2-1; no clear D. Germline V gene data show CDR1 as SGHTA and CDR2 as FQGNSA. The CDR3 consists of 13 residues. Trimming removed 0 bases from V and 7 bases from J, with 7 bases in between. The CDR3 DNA sequence: TGTGCCAGCAGCTTAGCGCGCTCGAATGAGCAGTTCTTC. Its translation: CASSLARSNEQFF.

The V and J genes are TRBV5-1 and TRBJ1-6; D uncertain. V lost 0 bases and J 17 bases, leaving 21 bases between the germline ends. The germline V gene has CDR1 SGHRS and CDR2 YFSETQ. The CDR3 totals 15 residues. This CDR3 is CASSLDPLTDPTVHF. The CDR3 DNA follows: TGCGCCAGCAGCTTGGATCCACTTACAGACCCAACCGTCCACTTT.

This clonotype was recorded at least ten times. The gene calls are TRBV5-1 and TRBJ1-4; D remains unclear. The CDR3 is 13 residues long. Germline CDR1 reads SGHRS; CDR2 reads YFSETQ. The V gene lost 4 bases and the J gene lost 6 bases, with 10 bases spanning the gap. The CDR3 region is CASSEAVDEKLFF. As DNA, the CDR3 is TGCGCCAGCAGCGAGGCAGTGGATGAAAAACTGTTTTTT.

Relative to its sample, this clonotype is medium-sized (0.01 to 0.1%). DNA of the CDR3: TGTGCCAGTGGGGTCGCGGGAAATGGTCAGCCCCAGCATTTT. This gives the protein CASGVAGNGQPQHF. The chain links TRBV6-5 to TRBJ1-5; D gene unclear. CDR3 length: 14 residues. The germline V gene has CDR1 MNHEY and CDR2 SVGAGI. Trimming cost V 9 bases and J 6 bases, with 18 bases left between them.

The rearrangement joins TRBV11-2 to TRBJ2-6, with 7 bases aligning to TRBD1. The CDR3 totals 19 residues. Germline CDR1 and CDR2: SGHAT and FQNNGV. Losses at the gene ends were 3 bases for V and 3 bases for J; bases not matched to a gene: 14. The CDR3 region has the DNA TGTGCCAGCAGCTTGAAGCCAGGGGGTCTTACCGTTGGGGCCAACGTCCTGACTTTC. It encodes CASSLKPGGLTVGANVLTF. The full variable domain, in which reference TRBV11-2 and TRBJ2-6 provide the parts outside the CDR3, is EAGVAQSPRYKIIEKRQSVAFWCNPISGHATLYWYQQILGQGPKLLIQFQNNGVVDDSQLPKDRFSAERLKGVDSTLKIQPAKLEDSAVYLCASSLKPGGLTVGANVLTFGAGSRLTVL.

This clonotype is medium-sized within its sample. This chain links TRBV5-6 with TRBJ2-2; 7 bases fit TRBD1. Germline V gives CDR1 SGHDT, CDR2 YYEEEE. The J segment lost 5 bases and the V segment lost 4 bases, leaving 2 bases of the junction unmatched. The CDR3 consists of 13 residues. The CDR3 spells CASSVTGTGELFF. The DNA for the CDR3 is TGTGCCAGCAGCGTGACAGGGACCGGGGAGCTGTTTTTT.

By proportion, this clonotype is medium-sized. The genes are TRBV6-1 and TRBJ2-6; D might be TRBD2 (5 bases). Trimming cost V 1 base and J 2 bases, with 6 bases left between them. CDR1 is MNHNS and CDR2 is SASEGT in the germline V gene. The CDR3 has 15 residues. CDR3 amino acids: CASSEEGAGANVLTF. As DNA, the CDR3 is TGTGCCAGCAGTGAAGAGGGAGCTGGGGCCAACGTCCTGACTTTC.

Within the sample, this clonotype is medium-sized. The J gene is TRBJ2-2, the V gene TRBV6-4; no reliable D call. The germline V and J ends were trimmed by 0 bases and 3 bases, with 2 bases remaining between them. The CDR3 runs 13 residues. In germline, CDR1 is MRHNA, CDR2 SNTAGT. The CDR3 nucleotides read TGTGCCAGCAGTGACTCAGACACCGGGGAGCTGTTTTTT. Its protein is CASSDSDTGELFF.

By sample share, this clonotype is medium-sized. This rearrangement joins TRBV11-3 to TRBJ2-7; 9 positions agree with TRBD1. Germline V gene lookup returns CDR1 SGHNT and CDR2 YENEEA. The CDR3 consists of 14 residues. Trimming cost V 5 bases and J 3 bases; bases outside gene matches: 5. The CDR3 nucleotides are TGTGCCAGCAGCGCGGGACAGGGTTTCTACGAGCAGTACTTC. Translation: CASSAGQGFYEQYF.

By its share, this clonotype is medium-sized. The V gene is TRBV18, the J gene TRBJ2-7; possibly TRBD1 for D (5 bases). Germline values: CDR1 KGHSH, CDR2 LQKENI. V was shortened by 0 bases and J by 8 bases, with 20 bases between the two germline ends. The CDR3 spans 16 residues. The CDR3, as DNA: TGTGCCAGCTCACCACCAGGGGTAGCAGCAGAAGGAAAGCAGTACTTC. Its translation: CASSPPGVAAEGKQYF.

This clonotype was seen more than once but under ten times. One junction end disagrees with the germline gene, perhaps due to a read error. The chain uses TRBV13 and TRBJ1-1; 8 bases match TRBD1. The germline V gene encodes CDR1 PRHDT and CDR2 FYEKMQ (reference sequence). The CDR3 covers 14 residues. The CDR3 DNA reads TGTGCCAGCAGAACAGGGGGTTTGAACACTGAAGATTTCTTT. It is translated as CASRTGGLNTEDFF.

The chain carries TRBV6-2 or TRBV6-3 and TRBJ2-3, with 8 bases lining up with TRBD2. This CDR3 is 15 amino acids long. Germline CDR1 and CDR2: MNHEY and SVGEGT. With 2 bases clipped from V and 2 bases from J, the junction kept 3 bases outside the gene matches. The CDR3 nucleotides read TGTGCCAGCAGTTACCGGGGGGGCAACACAGATACGCAGTATTTT. Translated: CASSYRGGNTDTQYF.

A note on this clonotype: The limits of the CDR3 on the DNA are not certain, so only TCRdb's listed CDR3 is given. This rearrangement joins TRBV7-5 to TRBJ2-6; the table gives TRBD1 as D, unverified against the DNA. TRBV7-5 is deemed a pseudogene. 22 amino acids form the CDR3, both terminal residues included. The CDR3 loop reads CISVPAASTRGRGKAGANVLTF.

By share, this clonotype ranks as medium-sized. The V gene is TRBV13, the J gene TRBJ2-1; 9 nucleotides match TRBD2. V dropped 6 bases and J dropped 3; count of bases not matched to a gene: 12. This CDR3 spans 17 amino acids. Germline V gives CDR1 PRHDT, CDR2 FYEKMQ (reference sequence). CDR3 in amino acids: CASSPRRLAGNYNEQFF. The CDR3 region has the DNA TGTGCCAGCAGTCCTCGAAGGCTAGCGGGGAACTACAATGAGCAGTTCTTC.

This clonotype is medium-sized by share. The chain couples TRBV6-6 to TRBJ2-3; 10 bases map to TRBD1. Germline CDR1 reads MNHNY; CDR2 reads SVGAGI (reference sequence). The CDR3 has 13 amino acids. The V segment lost 6 bases and the J segment 4 bases; nucleotides outside the gene matches: 1. CDR3 bases: TGTGCCAGCAGCGGACAGGGGGCAGATACGCAGTATTTT. This codes for CASSGQGADTQYF.

This chain links TRBV5-5 with TRBJ2-7; D not certain. The CDR3 has 15 amino acids. Trimming shortened V by 0 bases and J by 2 bases, and 12 bases separated the two germline ends. Germline V gene lookup returns CDR1 SGHKS and CDR2 YYEKEE (reference sequence). CDR3 loop: CASSLEGWSPYEQYF. The CDR3 region has the DNA TGTGCCAGCAGCTTGGAGGGCTGGTCCCCCTACGAGCAGTACTTC.

This clonotype is classed as medium-sized. The chain links TRBV5-4 to TRBJ2-3, with 9 positions matching TRBD1. Trimming removed 3 bases from V and 4 bases from J; junction bases left unmatched: 6. This CDR3 comprises 15 residues. Germline lookup yields CDR1 SGHNT and CDR2 YYREEE (reference sequence). The CDR3 here is CASSSRDREADTQYF. DNA of the CDR3: TGTGCCAGCAGCTCCCGGGACAGGGAAGCAGATACGCAGTATTTT.

By sample share, this clonotype is medium-sized. The gene calls are TRBV6-5 and TRBJ1-5, with D tentatively TRBD1 (5 bases). The V gene lost 6 bases and the J gene lost 7 bases, with 16 bases spanning the gap. Germline V lookup: CDR1 MNHEY, CDR2 SVGAGI. This CDR3 comprises 14 residues. CDR3 loop: CASSRTEGYQPQHF. CDR3 bases: TGTGCCAGCAGCAGGACGGAGGGGTACCAGCCCCAGCATTTT.

This clonotype has ten or more counts. V usage is TRBV20-1 and J usage is TRBJ1-1, with 8 bases that match TRBD1. V was clipped by 3 bases and J by 3 bases; unmatched bases: 0. CDR1 is DFQATT, CDR2 SNEGSKA, per germline (reference sequence). The CDR3 is 12 amino acids. The CDR3 DNA follows: TGCAGTGCTAGGACAGGGGACACTGAAGCTTTCTTT. Protein: CSARTGDTEAFF.

By share, this clonotype counts as medium-sized. The chain joins TRBV6-6 to TRBJ2-5, with D possibly TRBD2 on 7 matching bases. The CDR3 consists of 14 residues. V lost 6 bases to trimming and J lost 5 bases, with 16 bases between them. CDR1 MNHNY and CDR2 SVGAGI come from the germline V gene (reference sequence). The CDR3 bases are TGTGCCAGCAGCCCTAGGGGGGGTTTGGAGACCCAGTACTTC. Amino acids: CASSPRGGLETQYF.

For this clonotype: A much larger clone lies one base from this, so it may be a read error. The gene calls are TRBV6-1 and TRBJ1-5; a possible D gene is TRBD1 (5 bases). Trimming left V 4 bases short and J 6 bases short, with 7 bases between. Germline CDR1 and CDR2: MNHNS and SASEGT. The CDR3 is 12 amino acids. CDR3 loop: CASSGGVQPQHF. CDR3 nucleotides: TGTGCCAGCAGTGGGGGGGTTCAGCCCCAGCATTTT.

By frequency in the sample, this clonotype is medium-sized. The V and J genes are TRBV7-6 and TRBJ2-7; the match to TRBD1 covers 8 bases. Germline V gene sequence: CDR1 SGHVS, CDR2 FNYEAQ. The V and J ends lost 5 bases and 7 bases, in that order; junction bases with no gene match: 10. The CDR3 has 14 residues. CDR3 in DNA: TGTGCCAGCAGCCCAGGACAGGGATTAATAGAGCAGTACTTC. Protein product: CASSPGQGLIEQYF. Full variable domain (remainder filled in from reference TRBV7-6 and TRBJ2-7): GAGVSQSPRYKVTKRGQDVALRCDPISGHVSLYWYRQALGQGPEFLTYFNYEAQQDKSGLPNDRFSAERPEGSISTLTIQRTEQRDSAMYRCASSPGQGLIEQYFGPGTRLTVT.

By share, this clonotype counts as medium-sized. The chain joins TRBV15 to TRBJ2-2, with D uncertain. Per the germline V gene, CDR1 is LNHNV and CDR2 is YYDKDF (reference sequence). This CDR3 spans 13 amino acids. V was clipped by 8 bases and J by 5 bases, with 12 bases between them. The CDR3 loop reads CATRASPTGELFF. CDR3 sequence (DNA): TGTGCCACCCGGGCGTCACCTACCGGGGAGCTGTTTTTT.

This clonotype is labeled as medium-sized (0.01 to 0.1%). This chain joins TRBV6-6 and TRBJ1-4; tentatively, D is TRBD1 (6 bases). V shed 6 bases and J shed 8 bases, with 19 bases lying between them. The CDR3 covers 15 residues. The germline gives CDR1 MNHNY, CDR2 SVGAGI (reference sequence). The CDR3 DNA reads as TGTGCCAGCAGCCCCGGTTTAGGGGGGACCGAAAAACTGTTTTTT. It yields the protein CASSPGLGGTEKLFF.

By proportion, this clonotype is medium-sized. This rearrangement joins TRBV29-1 to TRBJ2-7; possible D gene TRBD2, 6 bases. Per the germline V gene, CDR1 is SQVTM and CDR2 is ANQGSEA. The CDR3 runs to 14 residues. V was clipped by 4 bases and J by 2 bases, with 15 bases between them. DNA for the CDR3: TGCAGCGTTGCCACCGGGAGATGGACCTACGAGCAGTACTTC. The encoded protein is CSVATGRWTYEQYF.

This clonotype was observed many times. V is TRBV12-3 or TRBV12-4 and J is TRBJ2-3, with unresolved D. The V end was cut by 6 bases, the J end by 5 bases, with 6 bases between. This CDR3 is 11 amino acids long. CDR3 DNA: TGTGCCAGCAGAGACGGAGATACGCAGTATTTT. It encodes CASRDGDTQYF.

For this clonotype: A read error may explain this, as a much larger clone is one base away. V is TRBV5-4 and J is TRBJ1-1, with 7 bases identical to TRBD1. After removal of 2 bases from V and 4 bases from J, the junction contained 5 bases not matched to a gene. The CDR3 has 14 residues. Germline-derived CDR1 and CDR2 are SGHNT and YYREEE (reference sequence). CDR3 loop: CASSLTGDGTEAFF. CDR3 coding DNA: TGTGCCAGCAGCTTAACAGGGGACGGCACTGAAGCTTTCTTT.

By share, this clonotype ranks as large. The chain couples TRBV6-2 or TRBV6-3 to TRBJ2-3; 10 bases align to TRBD2. The germline CDR1 and CDR2 sequences are MNHEY and SVGEGT. The CDR3 runs 15 residues. V trimming: 6 bases; J trimming: 2 bases; junction bases outside the gene matches: 5. CDR3 sequence (DNA): TGTGCCAGCAGCCGAGGACTAGCGGACACAGATACGCAGTATTTT. As protein: CASSRGLADTDTQYF.

By frequency in the sample, this clonotype is medium-sized. V usage is TRBV6-2 or TRBV6-3 and J usage is TRBJ2-5; no definite D call. V was trimmed by 5 bases and J by 2 bases, leaving 12 bases between them. The CDR3 extends over 14 amino acids. Per germline, CDR1 MNHEY and CDR2 SVGEGT. The CDR3 DNA sequence: TGTGCCAGCAGTAGCAGCTGGGAACAAGAGACCCAGTACTTC. Protein product: CASSSSWEQETQYF.

This chain joins TRBV5-1 and TRBJ1-1, with D uncertain. Trimming pared 4 bases from V and 3 bases from J, leaving 31 bases between. Germline CDR1 reads SGHRS; CDR2 reads YFSETQ. There are 20 residues in the CDR3. The CDR3 region is CASSLTTAWELAESDTEAFF. In DNA, the CDR3 is TGCGCCAGCAGCCTCACCACGGCATGGGAACTTGCTGAATCGGACACTGAAGCTTTCTTT. The full variable domain, with the rest looked up from reference TRBV5-1 and TRBJ1-1, is KAGVTQTPRYLIKTRGQQVTLSCSPISGHRSVSWYQQTPGQGLQFLFEYFSETQRNKGNFPGRFSGRQFSNSRSEMNVSTLELGDSALYLCASSLTTAWELAESDTEAFFGQGTRLTVV.

This clonotype is labeled medium-sized. The V call is TRBV29-1, the J call TRBJ2-5; the D gene is possibly TRBD1 (6 bases). The CDR3 contains 14 residues. V was shortened by 4 bases and J by 7 bases, with 19 bases between the two germline ends. Germline V gene data show CDR1 as SQVTM and CDR2 as ANQGSEA. The CDR3 nucleotides read TGCAGCGTTGTAACTACCAGGAAACAGGGGACCCAGTACTTC. It yields the protein CSVVTTRKQGTQYF. Complete variable domain (other parts from reference TRBV29-1 and TRBJ2-5): SAVISQKPSRDICQRGTSLTIQCQVDSQVTMMFWYRQQPGQSLTLIATANQGSEATYESGFVIDKFPISRPNLTFSTLTVSNMSPEDSSIYLCSVVTTRKQGTQYFGPGTRLLVL.

This chain connects TRBV7-2 to TRBJ1-2; weak D call: TRBD1 (6 bases). Germline V lookup: CDR1 SGHTA, CDR2 FQGNSA. With 0 bases removed from V and 2 bases from J, the gap between germline ends came to 16 bases. The CDR3 is made up of 17 amino acids. CDR3: CASSLAQGYILNYGYTF. CDR3 coding DNA: TGTGCCAGCAGCTTAGCACAGGGATATATCTTAAACTATGGCTACACCTTC.